This T cell receptor beta chain was sequenced for a study of T cells in Graves' hyperthyroidism and ophthalmopathy. The investigators amplified TCR beta CDR3 regions from RNA transcripts. The HTBI primer set served for first-round RT-PCR of the TCR CDR3. Each CDR3 protein gets one entry after TCRdb re-called the multiplex PCR reads with MiXCR. The repertoire includes about 580,000 distinct CDR3 sequences, 46% of them detected once, and around 7.7% sits in the top ten. Concerning this clonotype: The antigen is not known.

For Graves' hyperthyroidism to be stable, ophthalmopathy could not progress within 18 months. For the diagnoses, clinical symptoms, serum thyroxine and TRAb, thyroid ultrasound and orbital computed tomography were used. Study-wide findings and caveats: The authors' 13 V-J model separated ophthalmopathy from stable hyperthyroidism. Ophthalmopathy got predicted by the model a median about 6.5 months before its onset.

The CDR3 sequence is 13 residues long. Per the germline V gene, CDR1 is DFQATT and CDR2 is SNEGSKA (reference sequence). V lost 6 bases and J lost 6, with 15 bases in between. The sequenced material came from peripheral blood or thyroid tissue (not recorded which). The TCR was taken from a woman under 30 with Graves' hyperthyroidism. The chain has TRBV20-1 and TRBJ1-5, with a possible D match to TRBD1 (5 bases). This CDR3 reads CSALDRAGQPQHF. The CDR3 DNA follows: TGCAGTGCACTAGACAGAGCGGGTCAGCCCCAGCATTTT.